Sequencing of this TCR beta chain was carried out in a study of T cells in placental villitis. At the level of the whole study: Two of the control placentae were obtained from preterm deliveries, but no significant pathology was found on examination. The study compared placental TCR-beta repertoires across villitis of unknown etiology, gestational-age-matched unaffected controls, and infectious villitis to test an allograft-versus-infection hypothesis. What the research found in general, with its limitations: CMV-specific clone frequencies were lower in villitis of unknown etiology than in infectious CMV cases (roughly 0.001 vs 0.011), and villitis of unknown etiology did not differ from controls on this measure. With bulk tissue sequencing, helper, regulatory or cytotoxic T cells could not be distinguished, nor could maternal versus fetal T cells, and gamma-delta receptors were excluded. Higher clonality was observed in villitis of unknown etiology placentae than in controls (median about 0.055 versus 0.0059, p=0.0025), a finding indicative of clonal expansion. Small amounts of decidua were contained in the paraffin blocks, so some of the captured T cells, especially in controls, may have been decidual rather than villous infiltrates.

Roughly 10 control placentae without villitis were matched to the villitis of unknown etiology cases on the basis of gestational age at delivery. Placentae were collected after delivery and underwent gross and histological evaluation before archival tissue selection. Five 10-micron scrolls were cut from each FFPE block, and DNA was then isolated using the AllPrep DNA/RNA FFPE Tissue kit. DNA concentration and purity were evaluated by NanoDrop, whereas RNA quality was assessed on a Bioanalyzer. CDR1 is given as MNHEY and CDR2 as SVGEGT, both from the germline V gene. Relative to germline, V is 9 bases shorter and J is 3 bases shorter, with 14 bases between their ends. Including the terminal cysteine and phenylalanine, the CDR3 comprises 13 residues. Of the read, only the CDR3 DNA is kept; its 39 bases are in frame from base 1. As concerns this clone: Which antigen it targets is not known. No much larger clonotype is one base removed from it; base qualities were not supplied.

Amplification of TCR-beta CDR3 regions from genomic DNA was performed with the immunoSEQ v4 bias-controlled multiplex PCR assay, which was run blinded to group allocation. To estimate nucleated cell and T cell quantities per sample, reference gene primers were included together with the TCR-beta primers. Sequencing of the libraries was performed on an Illumina MiSeq with a 100-cycle paired-end protocol. In the source study's methods: In the immunoSEQ Analyzer software, diversity and richness were calculated, with richness measured by iChao1 and clonality based on Pielou evenness and Shannon diversity on a 0-1 scale where a higher value means less diversity. CDR3 amino acid sequences together with V/J genes were queried against VDJdb for CMV, EBV and influenza A specificities, with confidence 3 and substitution 2 applied. TCR-beta amino acid clonotype overlap between villitis of unknown etiology, infectious villitis and control repertoires was assessed with the Morisita-Horn index. TCRdb mirrors the immuneACCESS table, restricted to in-frame sequences. Some clones are absent from its copies; in checked studies, under half trace to an unresolved V gene, and the reason for the others is unknown. That table supplies the V and J calls and clone size; D and trimming were determined from the DNA. The sample table records a few hundred clones; around 97% of these occur just once. The ten top clones hold 7% to 8% of the sample.

The TCR sequence derives from a human donor in good health; the placental T cells may come from both mother and fetus. The chain is made from TRBV6-2 or TRBV6-3 and TRBJ1-1; no D segment can be confidently identified. Material: placental tissue containing maternal and fetal cells. Here is the DNA: TGTGCCAGTAGTAGGATGATGGACACTGAAGCTTTCTTT. It translates as CASSRMMDTEAFF.